This note documents a single T cell receptor beta chain sequence. Its cognate antigen is unknown. This sample stems from a study of vaccination and CD4 T cells after COVID-19. Study-level information: Stimuli were overlapping spike peptide pools of SARS-CoV-2 and three common cold coronaviruses (HCoV-NL63, HCoV-OC43, HCoV-229E).

The CDR3 spans 14 residues. Germline values: CDR1 LNHDA, CDR2 SQIVND (reference sequence). V dropped 4 bases and J dropped 5 bases, with 12 bases sitting between them. The treatment was: approximately 10-day PBMC culture with coronavirus spike peptide pools or control peptides (ViraFEST assay). TCR sequencing followed the expansion of antigen-specific T cells with peptide pools in ViraFEST. Having spent 10 days in culture, CD4+ T cells were then isolated by negative selection. Cultured CD4+ T-cell DNA underwent Oncomine TCR Beta short-read sequencing. TCRdb processed the PCR reads anew with MiXCR; each CDR3 protein has one entry. The table records around 15,000 distinct CDR3 sequences, roughly 52% of them present only once.

The receptor was derived from a human donor who had recovered from COVID-19. The V and J genes are TRBV19 and TRBJ2-1; tentative D call: TRBD2 (6 bases). The sequencing used CD4+ T cells from blood, cultured in vitro, collected before SARS-CoV-2 vaccination. The CDR3 sequence: CASSRLALNNEQFF. Here the CDR3 DNA reads TGTGCCAGTAGTAGGCTAGCGCTAAACAATGAGCAGTTCTTC.